The clone carrying this T cell receptor (beta chain) came up many times. Its antigen is as yet unknown. Trimming took off 4 bases at V and 2 bases at J, with 10 bases between the two ends. Germline V gene lookup returns CDR1 GTSNPN and CDR2 SVGIG (reference sequence). The CDR3 has 13 residues. The study made its TCR cDNA through 5'RACE template switching. That step introduced a universal primer site along with UMIs. TCRdb reprocessed the 5' RACE reads with MiXCR, giving one entry per CDR3 protein. The data contain roughly 310,000 distinct CDR3 sequences, roughly 4% of them singletons. This specimen belongs to a study of T cells after yellow fever vaccination. Study-wide points: Clones that expanded after primary vaccination mostly reappeared after the booster (96% CD4, 88% CD8).

The material was PBMCs, obtained on the day of the yellow fever booster vaccination. The V and J genes are TRBV30 and TRBJ2-3; TRBD1 is a possible D gene (6 bases). The TCR sequence derives from a man younger than 35 who received the YFV17D yellow fever vaccine. CDR3 protein: CAWNRDFTDTQYF. Written as DNA, the CDR3 is TGTGCCTGGAACAGGGATTTCACAGATACGCAGTATTTT.